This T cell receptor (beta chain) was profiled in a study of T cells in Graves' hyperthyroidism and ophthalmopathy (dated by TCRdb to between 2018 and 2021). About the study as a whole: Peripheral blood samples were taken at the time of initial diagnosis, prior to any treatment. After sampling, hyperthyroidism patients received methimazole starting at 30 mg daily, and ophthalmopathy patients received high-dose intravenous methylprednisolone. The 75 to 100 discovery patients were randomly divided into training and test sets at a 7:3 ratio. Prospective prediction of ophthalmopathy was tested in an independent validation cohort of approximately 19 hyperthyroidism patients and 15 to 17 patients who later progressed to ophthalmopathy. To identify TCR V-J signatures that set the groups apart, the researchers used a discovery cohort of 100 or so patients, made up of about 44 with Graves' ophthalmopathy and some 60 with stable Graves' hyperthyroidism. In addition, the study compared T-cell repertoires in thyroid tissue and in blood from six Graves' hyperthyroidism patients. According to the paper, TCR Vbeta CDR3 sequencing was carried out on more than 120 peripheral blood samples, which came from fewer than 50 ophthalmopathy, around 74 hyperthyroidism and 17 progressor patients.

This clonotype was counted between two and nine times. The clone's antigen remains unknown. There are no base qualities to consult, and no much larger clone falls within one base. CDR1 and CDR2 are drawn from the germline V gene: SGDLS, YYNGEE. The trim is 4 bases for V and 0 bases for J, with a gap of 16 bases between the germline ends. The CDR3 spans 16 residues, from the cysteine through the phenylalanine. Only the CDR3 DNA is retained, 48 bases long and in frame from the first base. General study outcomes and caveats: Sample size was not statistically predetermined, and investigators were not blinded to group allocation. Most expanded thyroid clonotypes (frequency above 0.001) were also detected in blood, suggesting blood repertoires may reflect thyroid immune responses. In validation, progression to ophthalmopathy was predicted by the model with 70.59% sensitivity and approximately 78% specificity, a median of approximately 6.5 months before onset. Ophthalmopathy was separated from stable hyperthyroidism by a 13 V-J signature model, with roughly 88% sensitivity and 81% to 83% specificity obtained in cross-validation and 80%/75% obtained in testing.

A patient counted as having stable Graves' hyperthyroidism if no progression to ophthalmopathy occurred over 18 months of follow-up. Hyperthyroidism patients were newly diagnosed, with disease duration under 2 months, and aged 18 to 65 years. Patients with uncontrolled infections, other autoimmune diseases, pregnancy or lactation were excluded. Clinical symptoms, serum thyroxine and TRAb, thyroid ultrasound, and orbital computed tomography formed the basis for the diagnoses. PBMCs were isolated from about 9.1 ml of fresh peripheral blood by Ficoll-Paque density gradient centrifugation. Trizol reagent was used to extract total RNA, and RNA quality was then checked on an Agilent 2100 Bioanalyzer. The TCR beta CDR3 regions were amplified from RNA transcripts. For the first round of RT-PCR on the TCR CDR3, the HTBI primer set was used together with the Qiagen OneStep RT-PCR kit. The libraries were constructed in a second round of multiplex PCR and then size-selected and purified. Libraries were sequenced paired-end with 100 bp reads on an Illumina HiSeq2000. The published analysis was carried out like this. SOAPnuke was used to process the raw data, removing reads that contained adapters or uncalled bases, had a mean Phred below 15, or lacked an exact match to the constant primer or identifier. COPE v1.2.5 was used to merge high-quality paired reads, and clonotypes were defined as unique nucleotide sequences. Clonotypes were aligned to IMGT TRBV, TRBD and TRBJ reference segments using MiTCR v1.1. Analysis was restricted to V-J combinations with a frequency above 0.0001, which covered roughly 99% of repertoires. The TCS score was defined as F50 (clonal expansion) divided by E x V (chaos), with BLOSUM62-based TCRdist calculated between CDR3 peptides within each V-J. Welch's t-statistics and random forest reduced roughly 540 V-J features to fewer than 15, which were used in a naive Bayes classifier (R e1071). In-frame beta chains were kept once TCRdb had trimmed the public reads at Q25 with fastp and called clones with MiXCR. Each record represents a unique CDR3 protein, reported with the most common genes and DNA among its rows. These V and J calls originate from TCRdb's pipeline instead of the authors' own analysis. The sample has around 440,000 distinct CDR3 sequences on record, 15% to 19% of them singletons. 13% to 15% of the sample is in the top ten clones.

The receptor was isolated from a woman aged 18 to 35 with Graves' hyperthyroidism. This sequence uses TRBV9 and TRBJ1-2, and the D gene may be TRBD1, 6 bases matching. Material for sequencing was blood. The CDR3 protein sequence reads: CASSRNRQEPNYGYTF. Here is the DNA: TGTGCCAGCAGCCGAAACCGACAGGAACCTAACTATGGCTACACCTTC. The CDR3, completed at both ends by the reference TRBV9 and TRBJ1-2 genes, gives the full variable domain DSGVTQTPKHLITATGQRVTLRCSPRSGDLSVYWYQQSLDQGLQFLIQYYNGEERAKGNILERFSAQQFPDLHSELNLSSLELGDSALYFCASSRNRQEPNYGYTFGSGTRLTVV.